The next 14 T cell receptor beta chains were all read from a single sample in a study of blood T cells in healthy people across ages. Primed by a sample-barcoded 5' primer and a J-beta primer mix, a second PCR proceeded for 7 to 11 cycles. TCRdb reanalysed the 5' RACE reads using MiXCR and keeps one entry per CDR3 protein. This table has roughly 1,300,000 distinct CDR3 sequences, approximately 59% appearing once. Sequences were obtained from blood. These receptors were collected from a man aged 18 to 35 in good health.

CDR3 sequence (DNA): TGTGCCAGCAGCACCCCCAGGACTAGCTCCCAAGAGCAGTTCTTC. Translated: CASSTPRTSSQEQFF. The rearrangement joins TRBV11-2 to TRBJ2-1; TRBD2 matches at 8 bases. V was pared by 5 bases and J by 10 bases, with 13 bases of the junction left unmatched. The CDR3 consists of 15 residues. The V gene's germline CDR1 is SGHAT and CDR2 FQNNGV. The whole variable domain, remainder taken from reference TRBV11-2 and TRBJ2-1, is EAGVAQSPRYKIIEKRQSVAFWCNPISGHATLYWYQQILGQGPKLLIQFQNNGVVDDSQLPKDRFSAERLKGVDSTLKIQPAKLEDSAVYLCASSTPRTSSQEQFFGPGTRLTVL.

The chain joins TRBV30 to TRBJ2-7, with D unresolved. Germline lookup yields CDR1 GTSNPN and CDR2 SVGIG (reference sequence). The CDR3 runs 17 residues. The V end was cut by 0 bases, the J end by 0 bases, with 18 bases between. The CDR3 region has the DNA TGTGCCTGGAGTGTATGGGGTGACTCGTCCTACTCCTACGAGCAGTACTTC. This translates into CAWSVWGDSSYSYEQYF.

This clonotype has just a few counts. The chain combines TRBV10-3 with TRBJ2-7; D is undetermined. CDR3 length: 13 amino acids. V was shortened by 2 bases and J by 4 bases, with 9 bases between the two germline ends. Per germline, CDR1 ENHRY and CDR2 SYGVKD. This CDR3 reads CAISEGTDYEQYF. In nucleotides, the CDR3 is TGTGCCATCAGTGAGGGAACGGATTACGAGCAGTACTTC.

The V call is TRBV6-5, the J call TRBJ2-6; no clear D. V was clipped by 6 bases and J by 4 bases, with 7 bases between them. CDR1 and CDR2 from the germline V gene are MNHEY and SVGAGI. CDR3 length: 13 residues. CDR3 region: CASRVPGANVLTF. In nucleotides, the CDR3 is TGTGCCAGCAGAGTTCCGGGGGCCAACGTCCTGACTTTC.

The count of this clonotype is one. The chain has TRBV12-3 or TRBV12-4 and TRBJ2-4, with TRBD2 identical over 7 bases. Losses at the gene ends were 5 bases for V and 6 bases for J; bases not matched to a gene: 10. CDR3 length: 15 amino acids. The CDR3 loop is CASSLERASGNIQYF. CDR3 DNA: TGTGCCAGCAGTCTGGAGAGGGCTAGCGGAAACATTCAGTACTTC.

The chain is built from TRBV28 and TRBJ2-7; the D gene is possibly TRBD1 (6 bases). The CDR3 has 14 amino acids. The germline V gene encodes CDR1 MDHEN and CDR2 SYDVKM. Trimming pared 5 bases from V and 1 base from J, leaving 12 bases between. The CDR3 loop is CASSRRTASYEQYF. The CDR3, as DNA: TGTGCCAGCAGTAGAAGGACAGCTTCCTACGAGCAGTACTTC.

The chain is built from TRBV5-6 and TRBJ1-3; TRBD1 is a possible D gene (6 bases). Germline assignment: CDR1 SGHDT and CDR2 YYEEEE. Trimming took off 3 bases at V and 0 bases at J, with 13 bases between the two ends. This CDR3 region has 16 residues. The CDR3 region has the DNA TGTGCCAGCAGCTCCCCGGACAGCCCCTCTGGAAACACCATATATTTT. Protein sequence: CASSSPDSPSGNTIYF.

The chain combines TRBV4-1 with TRBJ2-5; 7 positions agree with TRBD2. The length of the CDR3 is 15 residues. Germline trimming cut 1 base from V and 5 bases from J; bases unmatched to any gene: 7. The germline V gene has CDR1 MGHRA and CDR2 YSYEKL. The DNA of the CDR3 is TGCGCCAGCAGCCAAGTTGAAAGCGGGAAGGAGACCCAGTACTTC. Translation gives CASSQVESGKETQYF.

This clonotype was counted only a few times. The V gene is TRBV24-1, the J gene TRBJ2-3; TRBD2 matches 7 bases. V lost 6 bases and J lost 8; bases outside the gene matches: 13. The CDR3 sequence is 15 residues long. In germline, CDR1 is KGHDR, CDR2 SFDVKD. CDR3 region: CATSLAGDSGGTQYF. The CDR3, as DNA: TGTGCCACCAGTCTGGCGGGAGATTCCGGCGGTACGCAGTATTTT.

This clonotype was seen only once. This chain joins TRBV7-9 and TRBJ2-7, with TRBD1 as a possible D gene (6 bases). Germline-derived CDR1 and CDR2 are SEHNR and FQNEAQ (reference sequence). The CDR3 totals 17 residues. V was clipped by 5 bases and J by 2 bases, with 22 bases between them. The CDR3 region has the DNA TGTGCCAGCAGCCCTTCAGGGGTTGACGGACTGACCTACGAGCAGTACTTC. Translation: CASSPSGVDGLTYEQYF.

This rearrangement joins TRBV2 to TRBJ1-1; D remains ambiguous. The V end was cut by 1 base, the J end by 0 bases, with 12 bases between. CDR1 and CDR2 from the germline V gene are SNHLY and FYNNEI. The CDR3 extends over 16 amino acids. The CDR3 nucleotides read TGTGCCAGCAGTGAAGGCAGTTACACTATGAACACTGAAGCTTTCTTT. Amino acids: CASSEGSYTMNTEAFF.

V gene TRBV7-2 combines with J gene TRBJ2-7, with unresolved D. The CDR3 spans 13 residues. Between the trimmed V and J ends, which lost 3 bases and 3 bases, there was a span of 9 bases. Per germline, CDR1 SGHTA and CDR2 FQGNSA. The CDR3 spells CASSFSSFYEQYF. The CDR3 DNA follows: TGTGCCAGCAGCTTTTCATCCTTCTACGAGCAGTACTTC.

The table lists this clonotype with many counts. This rearrangement joins TRBV10-1 to TRBJ1-2; no clear D gene. The CDR3 spans 13 residues. V was clipped by 3 bases and J by 7 bases, with 12 bases between them. In germline, CDR1 is WNHNN, CDR2 SYGVQD (reference sequence). The CDR3 loop is CASSEGRASGYTF. The CDR3 DNA follows: TGCGCCAGCAGTGAAGGGAGGGCGAGTGGCTACACCTTC.

The J gene is TRBJ2-5, the V gene TRBV7-9; 8 nucleotides align to TRBD1. Germline trimming cut 9 bases from V and 4 bases from J; bases unmatched to any gene: 10. The germline V gene encodes CDR1 SEHNR and CDR2 FQNEAQ (reference sequence). There are 14 residues in the CDR3. CDR3 nucleotide sequence: TGTGCCAGTTTGATCGACAGGGGTGGAGAGACCCAGTACTTC. It translates to CASLIDRGGETQYF.